These T cell receptor beta chains were read from a single sample in a study of blood T cell repertoires in COVID-19. The assay was immunoSEQ multiplex PCR, and TCRdb's table has in-frame clones only and misses some. Seen here are tens of thousands of clones, roughly 88% observed once, and the top ten hold approximately 4%. Sequenced sample: peripheral blood. All receptors derive from a human donor in a cohort sampled during active COVID-19. Both conserved end residues are part of each CDR3. The D gene is left open where the match is weak. Only some rows state a clone size, as once, few, many or a class for expanded clones.

d_gene,len,abundance,j_gene,v_gene,CDR3nt,CDR3aa
NA,15,once,TRBJ1-5,TRBV7-2,TGTGCCAGCAGCTTAGGGGAGGGAGTTTGGCAGCCCCAGCATTTT,CASSLGEGVWQPQHF
TRBD2,15,NA,TRBJ2-3,TRBV7-3,TGTGCCAGCAGCTTAGCGGGGGGAACCACAGATACGCAGTATTTT,CASSLAGGTTDTQYF
NA,15,NA,TRBJ2-7,TRBV5-1,TGCGCCAGCAGCCCCAGTGACTTGCAGACCTACGAGCAGTACTTC,CASSPSDLQTYEQYF
NA,15,NA,TRBJ1-6,TRBV18,TGTGCCAGCTCACCCCCGGAGGCATTTAATTCACCCCTCCACTTT,CASSPPEAFNSPLHF
NA,13,few,TRBJ2-1,TRBV3-1/TRBV3-2,TGTGCCAGCAGTGGTGGACACTACAATGAGCAGTTCTTC,CASSGGHYNEQFF
NA,13,NA,TRBJ1-6,TRBV30,TGTGCCTGGAGTCCATCGGTTCACTCACCCCTCCACTTT,CAWSPSVHSPLHF
TRBD1,12,once,TRBJ1-1,TRBV10-3,TGTGCCACCGGACAGGCGAACACTGAAGCTTTCTTT,CATGQANTEAFF
NA,15,NA,TRBJ2-1,TRBV20-1,TGCAGTGCTAGTGACTATCGAAGCTCCTACAATGAGCAGTTCTTC,CSASDYRSSYNEQFF
TRBD1,13,NA,TRBJ1-2,TRBV7-2,TGTGCCAGCAGCTTAGACAGGGGCAAAGGCTACACCTTC,CASSLDRGKGYTF
NA,15,NA,TRBJ1-3,TRBV3-1/TRBV3-2,TGTGCCAGCAGCCAATCCCTGAGGGTTGGAAACACCATATATTTT,CASSQSLRVGNTIYF
TRBD1,14,NA,TRBJ2-7,TRBV27,TGTGCCAGCAGTTTAAGGGGACAGGGCTACGAGCAGTACTTC,CASSLRGQGYEQYF
TRBD2,14,NA,TRBJ2-1,TRBV11-3,TGTGCCAGCTCGAAACGAGCGGGATACAATGAGCAGTTCTTC,CASSKRAGYNEQFF
NA,13,NA,TRBJ1-1,TRBV12-3/TRBV12-4,TGTGCCAGCAGTTCAGGGTCCGGCACTGAAGCTTTCTTT,CASSSGSGTEAFF
TRBD2,18,NA,TRBJ2-4,TRBV28,TGTGCCAGCAGTTTAGATCCCCGGGGGGAGCTAGCCAAAAACATTCAGTACTTC,CASSLDPRGELAKNIQYF
NA,15,once,TRBJ2-5,TRBV4-1,TGCGCCAGCAGCCACCTCGACTCGCTCCAAGAGACCCAGTACTTC,CASSHLDSLQETQYF
NA,17,NA,TRBJ1-5,TRBV15,TGTGCCACCAGCAGAGATCAGGGGCTTTATAGCAATCAGCCCCAGCATTTT,CATSRDQGLYSNQPQHF
TRBD2,14,NA,TRBJ2-7,TRBV27,TGTGCCAGCAGTCCTGGGGGGAGGGGAACCGAGCAGTACTTC,CASSPGGRGTEQYF
TRBD1,15,few,TRBJ1-6,TRBV4-2,TGTGCCAGCAGCCAAGGATTGCCAGGGGGTTCACCCCTCCACTTT,CASSQGLPGGSPLHF
TRBD1,16,NA,TRBJ2-3,TRBV6-6,TGTGCCAGCAGTTACTCGGACAGGGTATTAACAGATACGCAGTATTTT,CASSYSDRVLTDTQYF
NA,13,NA,TRBJ2-7,TRBV27,TGTGCCAGCAGTAACAGGGATTTCTACGAGCAGTACTTC,CASSNRDFYEQYF
NA,14,NA,TRBJ2-3,TRBV28,TGTGCCAGCACACGAAGGAGGGAAGCAGATACGCAGTATTTT,CASTRRREADTQYF
TRBD1,15,NA,TRBJ2-4,TRBV10-2,TGCGCCAGCAGTGTAGGGACAGGGGGCACAAACATTCAGTACTTC,CASSVGTGGTNIQYF
NA,13,NA,TRBJ1-2,TRBV7-8,TGTGCCAGCAGATCCGGGGGGAACTATGGCTACACCTTC,CASRSGGNYGYTF
NA,15,NA,TRBJ2-4,TRBV3-1/TRBV3-2,TGTGCCAGCAGCCAAGTCGTCCAGTCCAAAAACATTCAGTACTTC,CASSQVVQSKNIQYF
TRBD1,13,NA,TRBJ2-7,TRBV11-2,TGTGCCAGCAGCTTACCACAGGGGAGTGAGCAGTACTTC,CASSLPQGSEQYF
TRBD1,14,NA,TRBJ2-1,TRBV27,TGTGCCAGCTACAGGGGTGACTCCTACAATGAGCAGTTCTTC,CASYRGDSYNEQFF
TRBD2,14,NA,TRBJ2-1,TRBV19,TGTGCCAGTAAAAAGGCGGGAGGGTTGGATGAGCAGTTCTTC,CASKKAGGLDEQFF
TRBD1,15,NA,TRBJ1-4,TRBV30,TGTGCCTGGAGTCCCCCGGGACAGGGTTATGAAAAACTGTTTTTT,CAWSPPGQGYEKLFF
NA,14,NA,TRBJ1-2,TRBV29-1,TGCAGCGTCCCCCTCTGGGGCACGAACTATGGCTACACCTTC,CSVPLWGTNYGYTF
NA,15,NA,TRBJ2-7,TRBV4-1,TGCGCCAGCAGCGAGAGGGTTGACGGGCCCTACGAGCAGTACTTC,CASSERVDGPYEQYF
NA,12,NA,TRBJ2-7,TRBV2,TGTGCCAGCAGTGGGAGCTCCTACGAGCAGTACTTC,CASSGSSYEQYF
TRBD2,16,NA,TRBJ2-7,TRBV9,TGTGCCAGCAGCGCAGGGGGACTAGCGGGACTTTACGAGCAGTACTTC,CASSAGGLAGLYEQYF
NA,11,NA,TRBJ2-7,TRBV6-2/TRBV6-3,TGTGCCAGCAGTGGACTGTACGAGCAGTACTTC,CASSGLYEQYF
TRBD2,14,NA,TRBJ2-7,TRBV6-2/TRBV6-3,TGTGCCAGCAGTGCAGCGGGATCTTACTACGAGCAGTACTTC,CASSAAGSYYEQYF
NA,17,NA,TRBJ1-6,TRBV28,TGTGCCAGCAGTGGCTCCATTTTTCGCTCCTATAATTCACCCCTCCACTTT,CASSGSIFRSYNSPLHF
NA,15,NA,TRBJ1-2,TRBV5-1,TGCGCCAGCAGCTTGGGAAGGGGCGCGCACTATGGCTACACCTTC,CASSLGRGAHYGYTF
NA,13,NA,TRBJ2-5,TRBV12-3/TRBV12-4,TGTGCCAGCACCGAAGCCGCAGGAGAGACCCAGTACTTC,CASTEAAGETQYF
TRBD1,15,NA,TRBJ2-7,TRBV6-5,TGTGCCAGCAGCCGCAGACAGGGGACAAACTACGAGCAGTACTTC,CASSRRQGTNYEQYF
NA,15,NA,TRBJ2-3,TRBV7-9,TGTGCCAGCAGCTCAGGGAGGAGGGAGACAGATACGCAGTATTTT,CASSSGRRETDTQYF
NA,14,NA,TRBJ1-2,TRBV2,TGTGCCAGCAGTGAACAGGGGTTCGACTATGGCTACACCTTC,CASSEQGFDYGYTF
TRBD1,14,NA,TRBJ2-7,TRBV4-3,TGCGCCAGCAGCCCCGGGACAGGGAGGTACGAGCAGTACTTC,CASSPGTGRYEQYF